Given below is one T cell receptor beta chain in context. Which antigen it targets is not known. The sample holds no much larger clone one base away, and base qualities are not on file. The cohort comprised 550 to 700 healthy bone marrow donors. Cohort members were all nominally healthy when sampled, although unrecorded immune exposures were likely present. The donor was CMV seropositive and was included in the group of approximately 300 seropositive cohort members. A peripheral blood sample was collected from each donor, and TCR beta sequencing was performed on peripheral blood mononuclear cells. Genomic DNA was extracted from the blood cell samples with the Qiagen DNeasy Blood Extraction Kit. The entry originates in a study of cytomegalovirus exposure and HLA in healthy donors (dated by TCRdb to 2016 to 2017). Some background on the complete study: In an earlier analysis of 587 of the donors, 276 Gb of sequence data and roughly 100 million unique TCR beta sequences from approximately 180 million T cells were reported. An early release that covered more than 550 HLA-typed donors contained about 300 gigabases of sequencing data and around 80 million unique TCR sequences. Of the approximately 400 genotyped donors, 65% to 90% fell in the genetic ancestry cluster associated with self-reported Caucasian donors. The study aimed to test whether cataloging public T cell receptors could reveal signatures of past pathogen exposure. The study profiled the T cell repertoires of hundreds of subjects by immunosequencing and related them to cytomegalovirus serostatus. Besides the first cohort of around 700 subjects, a separate validation cohort made up of 120 different subjects was used. The study combined high-throughput TCR immunosequencing, statistical association of individual TCRs with disease status, and machine learning to predict cytomegalovirus infection status. A later analysis re-examined previously published TCR beta repertoires from 610 or so donors and added high-resolution HLA genotyping to investigate patterns of TCR occurrence. In the later analysis, no new phenotypic data were used to find candidate immune exposures; instead, reliance was placed on TCR beta sequences and their occurrence across donors. An earlier analysis of roughly 600 of the donors used high-throughput TCR beta sequencing to judge whether each TCR beta V gene segment behaved as functional or pseudogenic. Donor age, sex, ethnicity and CMV serostatus were collected together with the repertoire data. A later genetic analysis took genome-wide SNP genotypes for about 55% of the 666 donors and used that subset as a discovery cohort. All discovery cohort repertoires had been generated using a single sequencing platform. Class I and class II HLA loci were covered by the typing at four-digit resolution. The number of donors typed differed by locus, with roughly 620-630 for A, B, C, DRB1 and DQB1, more than 500 for DQA1, nearly 610 for DPA1, and some 450 for DPB1. A handful of DR-DQ haplotypes were handled as single units for association and clustering because linkage in the cohort was strong. Across around 400 genotyped donors of the cohort, an average of approximately 200,000 unique TCR beta nucleotide sequences per donor were sequenced, and 15% to 20% of those sequences were non-productive.

Inclusive of the bounding cysteine and phenylalanine, the CDR3 is 11 residues long. Just the 33-base CDR3 DNA is kept, in frame starting at base 1. As encoded in the germline V gene (reference sequence), CDR1 is SSHAT while CDR2 is FNYEAQ. The germline ends are 4 bases apart after V is trimmed by 5 bases and J by 2 bases. What the authors observed across the whole study: V-gene and J-gene trimming of TCR beta chains was associated with a missense DCLRE1C variant in a later genetic analysis, and the association was replicated in an independent cohort. In a later analysis, HLA-associated TCR beta chains showed more clonal expansion and lower generation probabilities than non-associated chains that were equally common. In a later analysis, several top co-occurrence clusters were reported to appear linked to parvovirus B19, influenza, CMV and Epstein-Barr virus. Roughly uniform sequencing depth across donors was assumed in presence/absence analyses, although this assumption may not hold. Three of the identified cytomegalovirus-associated TCR beta chains were confirmed in vitro to be specific for cytomegalovirus antigens. A further reported finding was that TCR beta sequences accurately predicted the HLA-A and HLA-B alleles for most subjects in the first cohort. This cohort had only TCR beta chains sequenced, and the lack of alpha or paired-chain data limited which features could be detected. The classifier was reported to diagnose cytomegalovirus status with high specificity and sensitivity in both the original and validation cohorts. An earlier analysis of approximately 590 of the donors showed that most TCR beta V segments appeared in productive rearrangements either about 90% or about 30% of the time, which broadly matched IMGT annotations. The study gave a list of more than 150 TCR beta chains associated with cytomegalovirus. Because counts were too low, about 18 rarely observed V segments, including chromosome 9 orphons, were excluded from the earlier analysis of fewer than 650 of the donors. Assigning TCR associations to individual alleles was difficult when HLA alleles, especially DR and DQ, strongly co-occurred. Correlated functional status among segregating V segments might be attributable to linkage disequilibrium, but an unknown experimental factor could not be ruled out. In a later analysis, some 17,000 TCR beta sequences were associated with specific HLA alleles at a false discovery rate of 0.05. According to a later analysis, most CMV-associated TCR beta chains appeared to be HLA-restricted, and the HLA associations seemed to be driven largely by CMV exposure. Most TCR sequences were observed very rarely across donors, whereas some public TCRs were present in many individuals. According to the authors, the approach could potentially be generalized to other disease states and immunological phenotypes. Some IMGT-functional V segments, including TRBV6-2 and TRBV6-3, could not be told apart with the 87-base-pair reads, so those segments were excluded. The only immune exposure information available for the cohort was CMV serostatus. Because some donors lacked HLA typing at each locus, the association tests relied only on the typed subset. The sequencing pipeline was judged likely to have produced a cluster of highly shared sequence variants as a technical artifact. In a later analysis, TCR association rates were found to vary across HLA loci, with the most associated TCRs seen for DRB1 alleles and the fewest for HLA-C alleles. According to a later genetic analysis, donors in an Asian-associated ancestry cluster had fewer N-insertions in productive TCRs than the approximately 610-donor mean.

Library method: the immunoSEQ multiplex PCR assay. The multiplex PCR relied on a mix of 60 forward primers for TCR Vbeta segments and 13 reverse primers for TCR Jbeta segments. The CDR3 region of rearranged TCR beta genes was amplified from genomic DNA by a multiplex PCR assay. On the Illumina HiSeq System, the amplified TCR beta libraries were sequenced as 87-base-pair reads. Per the original workflow: In a later analysis, tens of millions of unique TCR beta chains were counted across the 500 to 850 repertoires, and roughly 10 million of these chains were shared by at least two donors. Raw reads were error-corrected and collapsed into unique sequences with a nearest-neighbor algorithm that merged closely related sequences to remove PCR and sequencing errors. Alignment of CDR3 sequences to IMGT reference sequences was used to assign V, D and J gene segments. For a sequence to be retained, at least a six-nucleotide match to both a V gene segment and a J gene segment was required. Rearrangements were called productive when the CDR3 lacked stop codons and stayed in frame with V and J; all others were non-productive. CDR3 was defined by IMGT convention, running from the second conserved V-encoded cysteine to the conserved J-encoded phenylalanine. The earlier analysis of about 620 of the donors excluded sequences that lacked an unambiguous match to a single V gene segment. An earlier analysis of 550 to 650 of the donors classified V segments as functional when productive rearrangements were above 56.7% and as segregating when the standard deviation between donors was above 5%. A statistical classification framework was developed to diagnose cytomegalovirus status using the catalog of TCR beta chain sequences. A later analysis assigned V and J genes by comparing TCR nucleotide sequences with IMGT/GENE-DB human TR gene sequences. A later analysis assigned CDR3 sequences and most-parsimonious VDJ recombination scenarios with the TCRdist pipeline. A later analysis defined each TCR beta chain by its CDR3 amino acid sequence plus V-gene family, and excluded reads lacking a unique V-gene family. In a later analysis, approximately 590 highly shared, low-generation-probability nucleotide sequences were removed to address suspected cross-contamination and a sequencing artifact. For each public chain, a later analysis derived a clonal expansion index from normalized ranks of inferred template counts within each repertoire. In a later analysis, generation probabilities were computed with a VDJ recombination model fitted to out-of-frame rearrangements, and the resulting probabilities were checked against IGoR. A later analysis scored TCR-TCR, TCR-HLA and TCR-CMV co-occurrence with hypergeometric tests, applying a repertoire-size bias correction to TCR pairs. To estimate false discovery rates, a later analysis permuted the HLA or CMV assignments 20 times. In a later analysis, co-occurring TCRs were grouped using DBSCAN, and TCRdist sequence similarity was added for clustering within HLA-allele-positive subsets. Repertoires with fewer than 30,000 or more than 120,000 public chains were left out of co-occurrence clustering, as were several repertoires with anomalous nucleotide sharing. TCRdb provides this immuneACCESS table in a form limited to in-frame rearrangements. Some clones are lacking; in checked studies, under half of them reflect an unresolved V gene, and why the rest are absent is not known. V and J calls plus clone size are reproduced from that table; the DNA served to infer D and trimming. The sample profile shows 100,000 to 150,000 clones; less than 90% of them were found once. 20% of the sample belongs to the ten largest clones.

This sequence was found in a man between 18 and 35 years old in good health and CMV-seropositive. The rearranged chain carries TRBV7-7 and TRBJ2-7; no D gene call is confident. The sample consisted of PBMCs. The CDR3 reads CASSLPYEQYF. The nucleotides are TGTGCCAGCAGCCTCCCCTACGAGCAGTACTTC.